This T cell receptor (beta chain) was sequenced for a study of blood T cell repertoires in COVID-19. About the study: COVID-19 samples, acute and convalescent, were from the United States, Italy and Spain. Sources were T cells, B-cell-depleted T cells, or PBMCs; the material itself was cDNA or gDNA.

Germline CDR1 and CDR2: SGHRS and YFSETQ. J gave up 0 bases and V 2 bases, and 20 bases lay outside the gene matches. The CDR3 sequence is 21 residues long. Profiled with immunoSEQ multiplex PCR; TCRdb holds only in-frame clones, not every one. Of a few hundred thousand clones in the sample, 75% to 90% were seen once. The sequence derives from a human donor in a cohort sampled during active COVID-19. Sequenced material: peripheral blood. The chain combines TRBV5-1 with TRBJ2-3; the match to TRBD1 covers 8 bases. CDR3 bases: TGCGCCAGCAGCTTTGGTAGGGGACAGGTGACCCATGAGCCCAGCACAGATACGCAGTATTTT. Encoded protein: CASSFGRGQVTHEPSTDTQYF.